The next 21 T cell receptor beta chains were all read from a single sample in a study of blood T cell repertoires in COVID-19. Repertoires were generated with immunoSEQ multiplex PCR, while TCRdb's copy carries only in-frame clones and drops some. The table has 150,000 or so clones, around nine tenths seen once. Sequenced sample: peripheral blood. Receptors were obtained from a woman in her 70s with COVID-19, enrolled during active disease.

The genes are TRBV2 and TRBJ2-3; TRBD2 agrees at 8 bases. The CDR3 consists of 15 residues. In germline, CDR1 is SNHLY, CDR2 FYNNEI. Trimming at V came to 5 bases and at J to 6 bases, leaving 10 bases not matched to a gene. The CDR3 DNA sequence: TGTGCCAGCAGTAAAAGCGGGGGCGGGGGGGATACGCAGTATTTT. Translated: CASSKSGGGGDTQYF.

This sequence joins TRBV5-1 and TRBJ1-4; TRBD1 agrees at 10 bases. V shed 3 bases and J 5 bases; nucleotides not matched to a gene: 1. CDR1 is SGHRS, CDR2 YFSETQ, per germline. The CDR3 length is 14 residues. The CDR3 DNA reads TGCGCCAGCAGCTGGACAGGGGGAAATGAAAAACTGTTTTTT. This encodes CASSWTGGNEKLFF.

The gene calls are TRBV2 and TRBJ1-2; D is unclear. The length of the CDR3 is 11 residues. Between the trimmed V and J ends, which lost 7 bases and 4 bases, there was a span of 7 bases. The germline V gene encodes CDR1 SNHLY and CDR2 FYNNEI. CDR3 loop: CASTSTYGYTF. CDR3 DNA: TGTGCCAGCACCAGTACCTATGGCTACACCTTC. Full variable domain (missing parts from reference TRBV2 and TRBJ1-2): EPEVTQTPSHQVTQMGQEVILRCVPISNHLYFYWYRQILGQKVEFLVSFYNNEISEKSEIFDDQFSVERPDGSNFTLKIRSTKLEDSAMYFCASTSTYGYTFGSGTRLTVV.

This chain connects TRBV2 to TRBJ1-1; unclear D gene. Trimming left V 4 bases short and J 8 bases short, with 14 bases between. This CDR3 is built from 13 residues. The germline V gene has CDR1 SNHLY and CDR2 FYNNEI. The CDR3: CASSALGSWEAFF. For the CDR3, the DNA is TGTGCCAGCAGTGCTCTGGGCAGCTGGGAAGCTTTCTTT.

J is TRBJ1-2 and V is TRBV28; D remains ambiguous. Trimming removed 1 base at V and 4 bases at J, with 10 bases between. CDR1 MDHEN and CDR2 SYDVKM come from the germline V gene. This CDR3 comprises 14 residues. The CDR3 reads CASSLFQTGYGYTF. CDR3 nucleotide sequence: TGTGCCAGCAGTTTATTCCAGACGGGCTATGGCTACACCTTC.

V usage is TRBV19 and J usage is TRBJ1-5; D not certain. Per germline, CDR1 LNHDA and CDR2 SQIVND (reference sequence). V gave up 7 bases and J gave up 9 bases, with 10 bases separating them. The CDR3 totals 11 residues. The CDR3 DNA sequence: TGTGCCAGTACTACGACTGGGCCCCAGCATTTT. Translating it yields CASTTTGPQHF.

This chain joins TRBV25-1 and TRBJ2-3; D is possibly TRBD1 (8 bases). The CDR3 spans 17 residues. Germline assignment: CDR1 MGHDK and CDR2 SYGVNS. V lost 3 bases and J 4 bases, leaving 20 bases between the germline ends. The CDR3 sequence: CASSDPARTGRADTQYF. The CDR3 DNA reads as TGTGCCAGCAGTGACCCTGCCCGGACAGGGAGGGCAGATACGCAGTATTTT.

This chain links TRBV28 with TRBJ2-5; 8 bases fit TRBD2. The V and J ends lost 8 bases and 5 bases, in that order; junction bases with no gene match: 16. Germline V gene data show CDR1 as MDHEN and CDR2 as SYDVKM. This CDR3 spans 16 amino acids. As DNA, the CDR3 is TGTGCCAGCGAAGGGGGTAGCGGGAAAATAGAGGAGACCCAGTACTTC. It yields the protein CASEGGSGKIEETQYF.

V and J are TRBV5-1 and TRBJ1-5; a weak D match, TRBD1 (5 bases). V gave up 2 bases and J gave up 3 bases, with 9 bases separating them. Germline V gene data show CDR1 as SGHRS and CDR2 as YFSETQ. The CDR3 extends over 14 amino acids. The CDR3 protein is CASSLDSLNQPQHF. CDR3 bases: TGCGCCAGCAGCTTAGACAGCCTCAATCAGCCCCAGCATTTT.

This clone occurred a few times. The chain employs TRBV3-1 (or the pseudogene TRBV3-2) and TRBJ2-1; D is perhaps TRBD2 (6 bases). This CDR3 is built from 15 residues. Trimming stripped 0 bases from V and 2 bases from J, with 8 bases between. Germline CDR1 and CDR2: LGHDT and YNNKEL (reference sequence). The CDR3 region is CASSQDTGAYNEQFF. For the CDR3, the DNA is TGTGCCAGCAGCCAAGATACGGGGGCCTACAATGAGCAGTTCTTC.

The chain has TRBV2 and TRBJ1-2, with 8 bases identical to TRBD1. Per germline, CDR1 SNHLY and CDR2 FYNNEI. V was clipped by 7 bases and J by 4 bases; unmatched bases: 11. The CDR3 is made up of 15 amino acids. The CDR3 region has the DNA TGTGCCAGCACTCAGGGGCAGGGGGCTTTCTATGGCTACACCTTC. This codes for CASTQGQGAFYGYTF.

The gene calls are TRBV29-1 and TRBJ2-3; maybe TRBD2 (5 bases). Trimming removed 6 bases from V and 2 bases from J, with 15 bases in between. The CDR3 is 14 amino acids. Germline-derived CDR1 and CDR2 are SQVTM and ANQGSEA. The CDR3 here is CSVREKGSTDTQYF. The DNA of the CDR3 is TGCAGCGTACGGGAAAAGGGTTCCACAGATACGCAGTATTTT.

This sequence joins TRBV11-2 and TRBJ1-1; D remains unclear. The germline gives CDR1 SGHAT, CDR2 FQNNGV. The germline V and J ends were trimmed by 10 bases and 10 bases, with 16 bases remaining between them. The CDR3 is 11 amino acids. The CDR3 is CAIPTSGLAFF. CDR3 nucleotide sequence: TGTGCCATTCCCACCTCGGGGTTAGCTTTCTTT. The full variable domain, in which reference TRBV11-2 and TRBJ1-1 provide the parts outside the CDR3, is EAGVAQSPRYKIIEKRQSVAFWCNPISGHATLYWYQQILGQGPKLLIQFQNNGVVDDSQLPKDRFSAERLKGVDSTLKIQPAKLEDSAVYLCAIPTSGLAFFGQGTRLTVV.

The rearrangement links TRBV9 to TRBJ1-1; no definite D call. The V end lost 0 bases, the J end lost 11 bases, and 17 bases lay between the germline ends. Germline lookup yields CDR1 SGDLS and CDR2 YYNGEE. The CDR3 runs to 14 residues. In DNA form, the CDR3 reads TGTGCCAGCAGCGTAGACCCGGGAACCCGGGATGCTTTCTTT. Translated, it gives CASSVDPGTRDAFF.

The chain carries TRBV14 and TRBJ1-2; the match to TRBD1 covers 11 bases. Germline CDR1 SGHDN, CDR2 FVKESK. CDR3 size: 16 residues. J gave up 4 bases and V 4 bases, and 8 bases lay outside the gene matches. In DNA form, the CDR3 reads TGTGCCAGCAGCCTAGGACAGGGGGCGAGTGGCTATGGCTACACCTTC. It encodes CASSLGQGASGYGYTF.

This clone has only one observation. V and J are TRBV5-1 and TRBJ1-1; TRBD1 matches at 9 bases. V dropped 9 bases and J dropped 3; count of bases not matched to a gene: 6. CDR1 and CDR2 (germline): SGHRS, YFSETQ. This CDR3 contains 13 residues. CDR3 amino acids: CATGQGMDTEAFF. In DNA, the CDR3 is TGCGCCACCGGACAGGGGATGGACACTGAAGCTTTCTTT.

The chain uses TRBV19 and TRBJ1-6; 7 positions match TRBD1. After removal of 3 bases from V and 2 bases from J, the junction contained 4 bases not matched to a gene. The CDR3 sequence is 16 residues long. The V gene's germline CDR1 is LNHDA and CDR2 SQIVND (reference sequence). The CDR3 loop is CASSIRGTAYNSPLHF. CDR3 DNA sequence: TGTGCCAGTAGTATCAGGGGGACAGCCTATAATTCACCCCTCCACTTT.

The chain joins TRBV7-9 to TRBJ2-2; D call uncertain. The CDR3 is made up of 13 amino acids. Per germline, CDR1 SEHNR and CDR2 FQNEAQ (reference sequence). Trimming took 4 bases from V and 4 from J, leaving 7 bases between them. CDR3 DNA: TGTGCCAGCAGCTCGTATCGCACCGGGGAGCTGTTTTTT. Translated: CASSSYRTGELFF.

The chain uses TRBV18 and TRBJ1-1, with D possibly being TRBD1 (6 bases). The CDR3 runs 15 residues. CDR1 and CDR2 (germline): KGHSH, LQKENI. Trimming stripped 2 bases from V and 3 bases from J, with 13 bases between. The CDR3, as DNA: TGTGCCAGCTCACCAAGGGGGTCTGTGGACACTGAAGCTTTCTTT. The encoded protein is CASSPRGSVDTEAFF.

V and J are TRBV19 and TRBJ2-7, with TRBD1 as a possible D gene (5 bases). This CDR3 is 14 amino acids long. V gave up 6 bases and J gave up 0 bases, with 12 bases separating them. Germline lookup yields CDR1 LNHDA and CDR2 SQIVND (reference sequence). CDR3 sequence reads: CASRQTEVSYEQYF. The CDR3 DNA reads as TGTGCCAGTAGACAGACAGAGGTCTCCTACGAGCAGTACTTC.

This chain links TRBV30 with TRBJ1-1; TRBD1 matches 10 bases. J gave up 3 bases and V 5 bases, and 3 bases lay outside the gene matches. The length of the CDR3 is 13 residues. Germline-derived CDR1 and CDR2 are GTSNPN and SVGIG (reference sequence). The CDR3 DNA is TGTGCCTGGGGGGACAGGGGCTACACTGAAGCTTTCTTT. Protein sequence: CAWGDRGYTEAFF.